This is a list of T cell receptor beta chains from one sample in a study of blood T cell repertoires in COVID-19. TCRdb's copy holds only in-frame clones and misses some; the assay was immunoSEQ multiplex PCR. The sample has about 36,000 clones, 90% seen once. The source material was peripheral blood. The source is a human donor in a cohort sampled during active COVID-19. Both conserved end residues are part of each CDR3.

v_call: TRBV28; j_call: TRBJ2-5; cdr3_aa: CASSFTSGPSRTQYF
v_call: TRBV30; j_call: TRBJ1-5; cdr3_aa: CAWSGGTGGNQPQHF
v_call: TRBV29-1; j_call: TRBJ1-2; cdr3_aa: CSVDGGQKNYGYTF
v_call: TRBV5-1; j_call: TRBJ2-3; cdr3_aa: CASSLVAGTDTQYF
v_call: TRBV4-1; j_call: TRBJ2-5; cdr3_aa: CASSQDRGIWETQYF
v_call: TRBV28; j_call: TRBJ1-1; cdr3_aa: CASSLQGTSAEAFF
v_call: TRBV2; j_call: TRBJ1-1; cdr3_aa: CASSGGPDRGLNTEAFF
v_call: TRBV28; j_call: TRBJ2-3; cdr3_aa: CASSLFRLAGADTQYF
v_call: TRBV6-5; j_call: TRBJ2-1; cdr3_aa: CASSRSQGGNNEQFF
v_call: TRBV27; j_call: TRBJ2-7; cdr3_aa: CASSLRTSGRDEQYF
v_call: TRBV9; j_call: TRBJ2-3; cdr3_aa: CASSVDRTDTQYF
v_call: TRBV13; j_call: TRBJ2-7; cdr3_aa: CASSGHRISYEQYF
v_call: TRBV29-1; j_call: TRBJ2-7; cdr3_aa: CSVGDRGSYEQYF
v_call: TRBV28; j_call: TRBJ2-7; cdr3_aa: CASSFARQGAYEQYF
v_call: TRBV2; j_call: TRBJ2-3; cdr3_aa: CASKTSGSTDTQYF
v_call: TRBV5-1; j_call: TRBJ1-1; cdr3_aa: CASSLTGGNTEAFF
v_call: TRBV6-5; j_call: TRBJ2-1; cdr3_aa: CASRASNEQFF
v_call: TRBV7-2; j_call: TRBJ1-5; cdr3_aa: CASSLQGNSRPQHF
v_call: TRBV9; j_call: TRBJ1-2; cdr3_aa: CASSVVQGGGYTF
v_call: TRBV21-1; j_call: TRBJ1-1; cdr3_aa: CASSDRGDTEAFF
v_call: TRBV4-3; j_call: TRBJ2-2; cdr3_aa: CASSQDVNTGELFF
v_call: TRBV9; j_call: TRBJ2-1; cdr3_aa: CASSVGLAGVNEQFF
v_call: TRBV4-1; j_call: TRBJ1-1; cdr3_aa: CASSQAAGPEPNTEAFF
v_call: TRBV6-1; j_call: TRBJ1-5; cdr3_aa: CASSEGTGGFQPQHF
v_call: TRBV29-1; j_call: TRBJ2-7; cdr3_aa: CSAATGGFDYEQYF
v_call: TRBV2; j_call: TRBJ1-4; cdr3_aa: CASSVHREGEKLFF
v_call: TRBV5-1; j_call: TRBJ2-2; cdr3_aa: CASSGQANTGELFF